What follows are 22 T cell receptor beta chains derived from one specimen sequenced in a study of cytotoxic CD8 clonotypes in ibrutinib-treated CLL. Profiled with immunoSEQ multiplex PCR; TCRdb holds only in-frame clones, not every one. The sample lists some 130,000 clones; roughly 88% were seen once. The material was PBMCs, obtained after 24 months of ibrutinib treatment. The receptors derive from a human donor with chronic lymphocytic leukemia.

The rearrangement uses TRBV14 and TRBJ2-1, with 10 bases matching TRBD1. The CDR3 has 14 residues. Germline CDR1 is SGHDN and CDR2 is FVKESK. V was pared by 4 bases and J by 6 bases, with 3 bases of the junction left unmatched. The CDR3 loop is CASSRQGAFNEQFF. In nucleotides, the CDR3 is TGTGCCAGCAGCCGACAGGGGGCTTTCAATGAGCAGTTCTTC.

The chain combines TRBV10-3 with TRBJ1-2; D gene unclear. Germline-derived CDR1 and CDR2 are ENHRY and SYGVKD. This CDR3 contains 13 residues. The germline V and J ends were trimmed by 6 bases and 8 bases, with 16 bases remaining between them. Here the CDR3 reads CAISRLGMGGYTF. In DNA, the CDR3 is TGTGCCATCAGCAGACTTGGGATGGGGGGCTACACCTTC.

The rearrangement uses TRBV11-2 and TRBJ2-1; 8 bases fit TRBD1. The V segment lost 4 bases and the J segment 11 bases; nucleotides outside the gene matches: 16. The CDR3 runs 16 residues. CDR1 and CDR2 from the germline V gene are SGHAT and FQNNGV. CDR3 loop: CASSSETGTGNLKQFF. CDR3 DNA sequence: TGTGCCAGCAGCTCGGAAACCGGGACAGGAAACTTAAAGCAGTTCTTC.

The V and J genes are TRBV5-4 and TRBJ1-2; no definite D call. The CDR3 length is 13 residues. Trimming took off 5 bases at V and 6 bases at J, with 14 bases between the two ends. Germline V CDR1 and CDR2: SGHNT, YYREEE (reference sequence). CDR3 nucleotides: TGTGCCAGCAGTGGACCCGAGAGTCATGGCTACACCTTC. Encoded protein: CASSGPESHGYTF.

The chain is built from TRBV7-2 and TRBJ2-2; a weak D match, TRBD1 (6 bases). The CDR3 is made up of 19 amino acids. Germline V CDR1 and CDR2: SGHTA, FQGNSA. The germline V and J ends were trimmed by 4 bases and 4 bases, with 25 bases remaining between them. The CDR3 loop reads CASSSTKPWGRGGTGELFF. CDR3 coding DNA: TGTGCCAGCAGCTCCACCAAACCATGGGGCAGGGGTGGCACCGGGGAGCTGTTTTTT.

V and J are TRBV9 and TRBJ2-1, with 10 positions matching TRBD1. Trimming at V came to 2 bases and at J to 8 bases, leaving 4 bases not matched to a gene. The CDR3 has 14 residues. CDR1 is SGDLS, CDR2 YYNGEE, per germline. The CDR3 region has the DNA TGTGCCAGCAGCGTGACAGGGGGCTTGGATGAGCAGTTCTTC. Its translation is CASSVTGGLDEQFF.

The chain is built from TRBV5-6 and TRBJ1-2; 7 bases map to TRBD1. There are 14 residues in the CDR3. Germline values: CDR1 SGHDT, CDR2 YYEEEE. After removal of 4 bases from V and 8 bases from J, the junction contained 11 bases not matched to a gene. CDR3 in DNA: TGTGCCAGCAGCATAGGGACAGCCCGTCGCGGCTACACCTTC. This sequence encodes CASSIGTARRGYTF. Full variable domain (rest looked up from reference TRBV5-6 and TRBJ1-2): DAGVTQSPTHLIKTRGQQVTLRCSPKSGHDTVSWYQQALGQGPQFIFQYYEEEERQRGNFPDRFSGHQFPNYSSELNVNALLLGDSALYLCASSIGTARRGYTFGSGTRLTVV.

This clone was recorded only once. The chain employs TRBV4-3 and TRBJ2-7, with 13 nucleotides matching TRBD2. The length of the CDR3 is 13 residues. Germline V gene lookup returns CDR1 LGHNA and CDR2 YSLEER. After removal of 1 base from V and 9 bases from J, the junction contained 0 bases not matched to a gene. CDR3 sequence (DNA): TGCGCCAGCAGCCAAGGGACTAGCGGGGGGCAGTACTTC. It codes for CASSQGTSGGQYF.

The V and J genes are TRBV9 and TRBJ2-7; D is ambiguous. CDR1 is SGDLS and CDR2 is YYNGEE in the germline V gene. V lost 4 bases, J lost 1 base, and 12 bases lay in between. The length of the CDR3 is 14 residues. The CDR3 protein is CASSPRLGSYEQYF. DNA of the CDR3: TGTGCCAGCAGCCCGCGGCTAGGGTCCTACGAGCAGTACTTC.

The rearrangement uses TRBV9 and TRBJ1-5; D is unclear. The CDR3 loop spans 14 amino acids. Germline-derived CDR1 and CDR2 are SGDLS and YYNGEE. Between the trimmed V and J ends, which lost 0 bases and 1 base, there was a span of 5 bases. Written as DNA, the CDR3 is TGTGCCAGCAGCGTAGACGGAAGCAATCAGCCCCAGCATTTT. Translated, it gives CASSVDGSNQPQHF.

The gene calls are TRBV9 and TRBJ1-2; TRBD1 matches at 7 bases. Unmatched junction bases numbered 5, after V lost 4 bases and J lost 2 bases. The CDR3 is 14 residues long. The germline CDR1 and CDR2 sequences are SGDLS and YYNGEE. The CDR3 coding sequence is TGTGCCAGCAGCTCGTCGACAGGGAACTATGGCTACACCTTC. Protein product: CASSSSTGNYGYTF.

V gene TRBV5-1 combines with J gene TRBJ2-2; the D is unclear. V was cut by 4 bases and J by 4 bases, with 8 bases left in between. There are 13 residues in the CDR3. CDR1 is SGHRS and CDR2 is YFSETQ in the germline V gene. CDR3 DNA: TGCGCCAGCAGCCAAATAGGCACCGGGGAGCTGTTTTTT. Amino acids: CASSQIGTGELFF.

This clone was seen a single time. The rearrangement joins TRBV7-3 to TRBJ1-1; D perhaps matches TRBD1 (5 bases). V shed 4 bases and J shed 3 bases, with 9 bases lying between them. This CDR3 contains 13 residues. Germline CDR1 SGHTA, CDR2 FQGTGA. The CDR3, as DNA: TGTGCCAGCAGCTCCGGGGCGGACACTGAAGCTTTCTTT. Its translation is CASSSGADTEAFF.

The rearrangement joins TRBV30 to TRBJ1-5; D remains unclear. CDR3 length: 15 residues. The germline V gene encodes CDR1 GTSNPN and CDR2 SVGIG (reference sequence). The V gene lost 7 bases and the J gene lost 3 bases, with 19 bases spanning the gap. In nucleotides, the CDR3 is TGTGCCTCCTTAGGCCACAGACACTACAATCAGCCCCAGCATTTT. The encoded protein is CASLGHRHYNQPQHF.

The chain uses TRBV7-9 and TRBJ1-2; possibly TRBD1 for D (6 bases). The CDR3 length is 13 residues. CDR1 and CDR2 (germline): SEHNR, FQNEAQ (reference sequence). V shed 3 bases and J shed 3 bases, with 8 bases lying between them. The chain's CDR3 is CASSFGTYYGYTF. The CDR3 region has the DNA TGTGCCAGCAGCTTCGGGACATACTATGGCTACACCTTC.

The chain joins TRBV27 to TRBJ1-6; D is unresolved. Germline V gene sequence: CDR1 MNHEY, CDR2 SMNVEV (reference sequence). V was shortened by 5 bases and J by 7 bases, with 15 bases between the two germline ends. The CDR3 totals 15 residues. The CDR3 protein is CASSADPFGNSPLHF. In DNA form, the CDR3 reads TGTGCCAGCAGTGCCGACCCCTTCGGGAATTCACCCCTCCACTTT.

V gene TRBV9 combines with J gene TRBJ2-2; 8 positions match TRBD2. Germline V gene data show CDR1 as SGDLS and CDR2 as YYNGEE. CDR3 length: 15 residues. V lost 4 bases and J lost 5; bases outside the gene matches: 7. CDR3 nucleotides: TGTGCCAGCAGCCCGACCAGCGGGGGAACCGGGGAGCTGTTTTTT. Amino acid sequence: CASSPTSGGTGELFF.

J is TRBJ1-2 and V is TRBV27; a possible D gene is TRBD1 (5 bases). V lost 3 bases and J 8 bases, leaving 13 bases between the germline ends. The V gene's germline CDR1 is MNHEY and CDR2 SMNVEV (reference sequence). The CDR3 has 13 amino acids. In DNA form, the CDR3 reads TGTGCCAGCAGTTTGACAGTGGCGGGGGGCTACACCTTC. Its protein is CASSLTVAGGYTF.

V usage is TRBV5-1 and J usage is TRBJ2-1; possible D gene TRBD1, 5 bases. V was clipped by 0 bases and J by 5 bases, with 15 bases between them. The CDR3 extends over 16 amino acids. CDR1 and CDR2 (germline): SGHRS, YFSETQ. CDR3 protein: CASSLAPQGGNNEQFF. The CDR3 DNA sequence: TGCGCCAGCAGCTTGGCACCCCAGGGTGGGAACAATGAGCAGTTCTTC.

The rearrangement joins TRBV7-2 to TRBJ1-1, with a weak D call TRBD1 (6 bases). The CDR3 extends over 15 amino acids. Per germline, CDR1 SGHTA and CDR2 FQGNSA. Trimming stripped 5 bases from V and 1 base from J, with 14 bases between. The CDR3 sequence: CASSPGADSNTEAFF. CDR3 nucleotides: TGTGCCAGCAGCCCGGGGGCCGACTCGAACACTGAAGCTTTCTTT.

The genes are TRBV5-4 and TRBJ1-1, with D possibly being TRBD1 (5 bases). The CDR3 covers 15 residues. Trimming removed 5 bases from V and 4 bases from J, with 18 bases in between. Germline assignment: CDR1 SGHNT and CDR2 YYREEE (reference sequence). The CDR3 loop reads CASSFPQGRLTEAFF. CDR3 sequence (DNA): TGTGCCAGCAGTTTTCCTCAGGGAAGGCTCACTGAAGCTTTCTTT.

DNA of the CDR3: TGTGCCAGCAGCTTGGGAGGGGGCGCGGACATTCAGTACTTC. Translated: CASSLGGGADIQYF. The V gene is TRBV5-6, the J gene TRBJ2-4, with 7 bases aligning to TRBD1. The J segment lost 8 bases and the V segment lost 0 bases, leaving 5 bases of the junction unmatched. CDR1 is SGHDT, CDR2 YYEEEE, per germline. The CDR3 is made up of 14 amino acids.